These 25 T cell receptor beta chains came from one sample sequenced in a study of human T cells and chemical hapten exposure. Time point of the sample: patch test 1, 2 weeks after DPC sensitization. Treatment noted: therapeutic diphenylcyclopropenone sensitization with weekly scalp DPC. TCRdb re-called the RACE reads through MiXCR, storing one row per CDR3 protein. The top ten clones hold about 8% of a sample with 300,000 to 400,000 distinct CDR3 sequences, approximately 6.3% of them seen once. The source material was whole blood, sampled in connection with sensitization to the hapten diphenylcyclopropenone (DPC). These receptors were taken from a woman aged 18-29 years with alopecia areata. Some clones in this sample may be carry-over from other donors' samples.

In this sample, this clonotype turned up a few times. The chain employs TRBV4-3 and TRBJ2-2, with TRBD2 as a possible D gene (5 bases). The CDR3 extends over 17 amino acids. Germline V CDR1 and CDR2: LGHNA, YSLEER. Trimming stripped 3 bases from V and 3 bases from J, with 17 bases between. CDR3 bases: TGCGCCAGCAGCCATTATTTTCGGGGTTCTGACACCGGGGAGCTGTTTTTT. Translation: CASSHYFRGSDTGELFF.

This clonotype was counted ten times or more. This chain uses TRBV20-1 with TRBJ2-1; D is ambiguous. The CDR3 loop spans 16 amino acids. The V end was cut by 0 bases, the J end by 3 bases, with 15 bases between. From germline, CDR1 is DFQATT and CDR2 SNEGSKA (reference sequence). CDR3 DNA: TGCAGTGCTAGAGAGGGGTTCAATGAACGCTACAATGAGCAGTTCTTC. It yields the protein CSAREGFNERYNEQFF.

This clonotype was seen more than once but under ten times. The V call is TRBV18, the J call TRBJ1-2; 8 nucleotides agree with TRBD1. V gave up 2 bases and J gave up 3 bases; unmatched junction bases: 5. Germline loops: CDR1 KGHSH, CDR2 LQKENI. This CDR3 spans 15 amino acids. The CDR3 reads CASSPTGQAHYGYTF. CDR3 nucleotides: TGTGCCAGCTCACCAACGGGACAGGCCCACTATGGCTACACCTTC.

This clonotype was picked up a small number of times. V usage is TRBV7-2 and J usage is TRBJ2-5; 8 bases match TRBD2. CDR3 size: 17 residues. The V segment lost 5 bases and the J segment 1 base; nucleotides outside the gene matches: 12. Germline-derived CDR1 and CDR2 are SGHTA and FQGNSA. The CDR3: CASSPRMRGTSQETQYF. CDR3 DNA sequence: TGTGCCAGCAGCCCACGGATGAGGGGGACTAGCCAAGAGACCCAGTACTTC.

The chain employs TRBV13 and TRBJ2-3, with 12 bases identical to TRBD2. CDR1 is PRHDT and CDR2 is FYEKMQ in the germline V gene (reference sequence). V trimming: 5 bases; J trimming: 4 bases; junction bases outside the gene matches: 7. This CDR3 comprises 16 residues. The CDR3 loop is CASSPKTSGGSDTQYF. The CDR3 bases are TGTGCCAGCAGCCCGAAGACTAGCGGGGGTTCAGATACGCAGTATTTT.

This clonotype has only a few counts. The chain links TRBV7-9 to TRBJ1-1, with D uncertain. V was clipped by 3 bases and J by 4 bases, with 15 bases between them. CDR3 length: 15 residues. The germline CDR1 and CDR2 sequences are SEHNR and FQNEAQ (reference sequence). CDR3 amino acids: CASSFLSGRPTEAFF. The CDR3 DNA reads TGTGCCAGCAGCTTCCTTTCGGGGAGGCCCACTGAAGCTTTCTTT.

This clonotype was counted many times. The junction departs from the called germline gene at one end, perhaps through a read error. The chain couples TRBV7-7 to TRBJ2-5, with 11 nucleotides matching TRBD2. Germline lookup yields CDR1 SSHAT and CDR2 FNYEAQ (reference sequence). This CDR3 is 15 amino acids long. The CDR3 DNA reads TGTGCTAGCAGTCTCGGGACTAGCGGACAAGAGACCCAGTACTTC. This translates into CASSLGTSGQETQYF.

CDR3 sequence reads: CASSLTRGQGTNYGYTF. The CDR3 region has the DNA TGTGCCAGCAGCTTAACCAGGGGGCAGGGAACTAACTATGGCTACACCTTC. The chain is built from TRBV7-2 and TRBJ1-2; 8 bases align to TRBD1. The trim removed 2 bases at V and 0 bases at J, leaving 8 bases unmatched. This CDR3 has 17 amino acids. Germline CDR1 and CDR2: SGHTA and FQGNSA.

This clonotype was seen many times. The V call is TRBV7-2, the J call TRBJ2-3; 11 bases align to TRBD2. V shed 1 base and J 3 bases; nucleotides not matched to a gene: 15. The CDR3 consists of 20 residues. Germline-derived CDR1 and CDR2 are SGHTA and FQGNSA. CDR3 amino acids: CASSLVFGGLAGGPTDTQYF. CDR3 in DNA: TGTGCCAGCAGCTTAGTATTCGGAGGGCTAGCGGGGGGCCCAACAGATACGCAGTATTTT. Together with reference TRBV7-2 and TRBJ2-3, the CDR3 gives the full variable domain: GAGVSQSPSNKVTEKGKDVELRCDPISGHTALYWYRQSLGQGLEFLIYFQGNSAPDKSGLPSDRFSAERTGGSVSTLTIQRTQQEDSAVYLCASSLVFGGLAGGPTDTQYFGPGTRLTVL.

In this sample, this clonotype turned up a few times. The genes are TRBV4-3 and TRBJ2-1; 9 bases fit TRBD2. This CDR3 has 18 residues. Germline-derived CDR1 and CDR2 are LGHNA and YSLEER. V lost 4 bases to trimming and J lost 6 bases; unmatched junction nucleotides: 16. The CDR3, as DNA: TGCGCCAGCAGCCCCGGGGCTCGGCGGGGGGGCCCACGCAATGAGCAGTTCTTC. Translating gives CASSPGARRGGPRNEQFF.

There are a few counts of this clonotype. The CDR3 region is CASYQGVPNSPLHF. In DNA form, the CDR3 reads TGTGCCAGCTACCAGGGGGTACCGAATTCACCCCTCCACTTT. The chain uses TRBV6-2 or TRBV6-3 and TRBJ1-6; 7 nucleotides match TRBD1. Germline values: CDR1 MNHEY, CDR2 SVGEGT. The CDR3 is made up of 14 amino acids. V lost 8 bases and J lost 7; bases outside the gene matches: 8.

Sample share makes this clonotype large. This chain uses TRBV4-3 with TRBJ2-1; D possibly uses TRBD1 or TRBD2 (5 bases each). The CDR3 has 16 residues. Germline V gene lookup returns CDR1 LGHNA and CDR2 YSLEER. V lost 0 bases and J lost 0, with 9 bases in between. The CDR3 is CASSQDAGSSYNEQFF. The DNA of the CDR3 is TGCGCCAGCAGCCAAGATGCAGGGAGCTCCTACAATGAGCAGTTCTTC.

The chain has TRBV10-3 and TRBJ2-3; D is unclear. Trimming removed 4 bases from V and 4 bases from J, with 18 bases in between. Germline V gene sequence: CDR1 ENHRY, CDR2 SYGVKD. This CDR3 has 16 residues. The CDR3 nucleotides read TGTGCCATCAGTGCCATCCGGACGGATGAGGCAGATACGCAGTATTTT. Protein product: CAISAIRTDEADTQYF.

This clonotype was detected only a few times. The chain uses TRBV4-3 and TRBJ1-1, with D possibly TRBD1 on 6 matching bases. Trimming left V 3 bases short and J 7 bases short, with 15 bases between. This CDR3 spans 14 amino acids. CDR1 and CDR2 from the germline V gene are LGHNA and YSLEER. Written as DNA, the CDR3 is TGCGCCAGCAGCCACCGACAGGCTGGATTTGAAGCTTTCTTT. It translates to CASSHRQAGFEAFF.

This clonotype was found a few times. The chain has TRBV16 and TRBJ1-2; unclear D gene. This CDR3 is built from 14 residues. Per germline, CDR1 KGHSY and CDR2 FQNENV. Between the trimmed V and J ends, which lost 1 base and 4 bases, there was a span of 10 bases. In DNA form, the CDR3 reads TGTGCCAGCAGCCAATTAGAAACTACCTATGGCTACACCTTC. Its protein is CASSQLETTYGYTF.

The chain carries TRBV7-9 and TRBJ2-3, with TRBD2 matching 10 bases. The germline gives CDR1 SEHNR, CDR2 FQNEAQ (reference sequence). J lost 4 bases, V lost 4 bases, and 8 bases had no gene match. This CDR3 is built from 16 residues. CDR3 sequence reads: CASSSRSGGGPDTQYF. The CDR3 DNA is TGTGCCAGCAGCTCGAGGAGCGGGGGGGGACCAGATACGCAGTATTTT. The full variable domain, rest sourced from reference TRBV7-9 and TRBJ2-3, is DTGVSQNPRHKITKRGQNVTFRCDPISEHNRLYWYRQTLGQGPEFLTYFQNEAQLEKSRLLSDRFSAERPKGSFSTLEIQRTEQGDSAMYLCASSSRSGGGPDTQYFGPGTRLTVL.

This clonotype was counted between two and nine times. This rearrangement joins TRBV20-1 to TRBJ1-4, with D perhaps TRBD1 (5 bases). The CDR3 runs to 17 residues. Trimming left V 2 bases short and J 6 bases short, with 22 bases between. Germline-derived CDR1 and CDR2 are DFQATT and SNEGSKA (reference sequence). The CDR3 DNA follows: TGCAGTGCTAGACATCAGGGCTTAGGGCCTGCGGATGAAAAACTGTTTTTT. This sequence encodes CSARHQGLGPADEKLFF.

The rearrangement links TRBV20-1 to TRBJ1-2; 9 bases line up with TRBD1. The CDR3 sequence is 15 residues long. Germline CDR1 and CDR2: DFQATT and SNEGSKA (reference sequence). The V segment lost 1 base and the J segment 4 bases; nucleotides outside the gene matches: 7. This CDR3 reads CSARAPDRGPYGYTF. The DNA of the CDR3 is TGCAGTGCTAGAGCCCCGGACAGGGGACCCTATGGCTACACCTTC.

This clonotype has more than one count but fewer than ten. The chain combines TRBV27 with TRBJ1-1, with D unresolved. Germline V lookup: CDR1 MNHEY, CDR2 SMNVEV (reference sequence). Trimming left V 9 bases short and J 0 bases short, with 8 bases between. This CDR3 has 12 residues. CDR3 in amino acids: CARGRLNTEAFF. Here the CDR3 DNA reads TGTGCCAGAGGACGGCTGAACACTGAAGCTTTCTTT.

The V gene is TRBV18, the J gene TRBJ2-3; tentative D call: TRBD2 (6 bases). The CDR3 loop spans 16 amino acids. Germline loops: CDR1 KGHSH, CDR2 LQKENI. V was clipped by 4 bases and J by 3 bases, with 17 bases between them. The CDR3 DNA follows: TGTGCCAGCTCACTTCGGGGAGCGGGCGCGACAGATACGCAGTATTTT. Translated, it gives CASSLRGAGATDTQYF.

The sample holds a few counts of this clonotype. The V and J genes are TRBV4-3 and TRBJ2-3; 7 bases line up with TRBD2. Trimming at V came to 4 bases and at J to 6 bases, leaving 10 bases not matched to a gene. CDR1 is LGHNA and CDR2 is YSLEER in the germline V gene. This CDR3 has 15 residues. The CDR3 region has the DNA TGCGCCAGCAGCCGACTAGCAGGGCCATCGGATACGCAGTATTTT. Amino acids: CASSRLAGPSDTQYF.

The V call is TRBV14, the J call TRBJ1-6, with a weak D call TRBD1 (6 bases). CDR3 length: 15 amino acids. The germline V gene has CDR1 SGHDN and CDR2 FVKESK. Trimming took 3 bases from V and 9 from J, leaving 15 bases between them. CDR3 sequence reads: CASSQNRVGSSPLHF. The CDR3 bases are TGTGCCAGCAGCCAGAACAGGGTTGGTTCTTCACCCCTCCACTTT.

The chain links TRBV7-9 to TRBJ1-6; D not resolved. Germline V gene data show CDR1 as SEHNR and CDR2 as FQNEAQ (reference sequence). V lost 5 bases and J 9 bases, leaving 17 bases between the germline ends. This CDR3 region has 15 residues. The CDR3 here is CASSPSTSGGSPLHF. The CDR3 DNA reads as TGTGCCAGCAGCCCCTCAACGTCCGGAGGTTCACCCCTCCACTTT. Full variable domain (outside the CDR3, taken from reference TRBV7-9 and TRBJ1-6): DTGVSQNPRHKITKRGQNVTFRCDPISEHNRLYWYRQTLGQGPEFLTYFQNEAQLEKSRLLSDRFSAERPKGSFSTLEIQRTEQGDSAMYLCASSPSTSGGSPLHFGNGTRLTVT.

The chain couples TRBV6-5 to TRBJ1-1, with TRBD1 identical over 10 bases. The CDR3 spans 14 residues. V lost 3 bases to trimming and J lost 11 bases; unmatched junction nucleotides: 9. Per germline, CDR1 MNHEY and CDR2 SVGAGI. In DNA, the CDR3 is TGTGCCAGCAGTTATGGGGACAGGGGTGGTAAGGCTTTCTTT. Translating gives CASSYGDRGGKAFF.

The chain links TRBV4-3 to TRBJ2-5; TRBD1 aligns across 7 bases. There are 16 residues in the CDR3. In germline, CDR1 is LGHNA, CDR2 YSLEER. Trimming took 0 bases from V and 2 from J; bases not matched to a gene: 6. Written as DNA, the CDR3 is TGCGCCAGCAGCCAAGATTTGGACAGGCTACAAGAGACCCAGTACTTC. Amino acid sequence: CASSQDLDRLQETQYF.